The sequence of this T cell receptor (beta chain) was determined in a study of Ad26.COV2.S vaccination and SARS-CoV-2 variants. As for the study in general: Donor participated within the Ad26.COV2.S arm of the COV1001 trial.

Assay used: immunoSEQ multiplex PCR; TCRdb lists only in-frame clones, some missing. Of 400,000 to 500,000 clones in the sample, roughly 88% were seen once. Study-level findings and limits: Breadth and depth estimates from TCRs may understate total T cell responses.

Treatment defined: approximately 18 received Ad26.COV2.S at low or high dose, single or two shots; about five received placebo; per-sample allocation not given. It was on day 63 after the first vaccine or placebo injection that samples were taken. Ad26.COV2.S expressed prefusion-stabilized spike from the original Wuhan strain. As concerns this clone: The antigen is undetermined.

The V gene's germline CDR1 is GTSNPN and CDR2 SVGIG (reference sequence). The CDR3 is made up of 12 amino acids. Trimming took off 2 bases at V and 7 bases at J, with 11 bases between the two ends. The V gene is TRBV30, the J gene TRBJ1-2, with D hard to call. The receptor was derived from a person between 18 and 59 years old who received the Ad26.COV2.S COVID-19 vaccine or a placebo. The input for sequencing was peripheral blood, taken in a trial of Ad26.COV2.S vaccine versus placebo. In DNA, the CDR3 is TGTGCCTGGAGTCCCCAACCTGGTGGCTACACCTTC. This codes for CAWSPQPGGYTF.